This entry concerns a single TCR beta chain. Its binding antigen is unknown. No quality values exist for individual bases; no much larger clone is one base distant. From the germline V gene, CDR1 is SGHAT and CDR2 is FQNNGV. Spanning cysteine to phenylalanine, the CDR3 consists of 16 amino acids. Just CDR3 DNA is preserved here, 48 bases in frame from base 1. V and J are truncated by 3 bases and 8 bases respectively, leaving an intervening sequence of 22 bases. The data were taken from a study of T cell responses to AZD1222 COVID-19 vaccine (dated by TCRdb to the early 2020s). Broadly, across the study: AZD1222 recipients given second doses at about 4 weeks or at about 12 weeks were pooled, since spike-specific TCR depth and breadth were not found to differ between the two schedules. TCR sequencing covered over 230 trial participants: 207 given two doses of AZD1222 and approximately 26 given two doses of MenACWY control vaccine. Trial participants were enrolled into age subgroups of 18-55, 56-69 and 70-plus years, which contained about 150, 27 and 61 TCR-sequenced participants, respectively.

In the paper's terms, the time point label means: baseline before first vaccination. Vaccinee samples came from UK trials COV001 and COV002, including a single-blind randomized controlled phase 2/3 trial of AZD1222 (ChAdOx1 nCoV-19) in healthy adults. For TCRbeta chain sequencing, PBMC samples from trial participants were taken at day 0 and at day 28 after the second dose. The CDR3 regions of human TCRbeta chains were subjected to immunosequencing. The original methods were these. Repertoire TCRs were checked for matches against a reference library of SARS-CoV-2-specific TCRs that had been generated using the MIRA antigen-specificity platform. Breadth was defined as the fraction of unique TCRs that were SARS-CoV-2-associated, and depth was defined as the fraction of total T cells that were SARS-CoV-2-associated. Using the MIRA data, every spike-specific TCR was mapped to the spike region that the TCR reacted to and assigned to either a CD4 or a CD8 class. Log10-transformed breadth and depth values were compared by one-way ANOVA with Sidak's multiple comparisons tests. What TCRdb holds here is the immuneACCESS table cut down to in-frame rearrangements. Part of the clones is not present; checked against another copy, under half of the missing clones reflect an unresolved V gene, and the others are unexplained. The V and J calls and the clone size are those of that table, but D and trimming were determined from the DNA. For this sample there are some 82,000 clones; 75% to 90% appear just once. 4.5% to 6% of the sample rests with the top ten.

Beyond this particular receptor, the publication reports: Nearly half of unique spike-specific TCRs reportedly recognized epitopes outside regions mutated in the B.1.351 and B.1.1.7 variants. The 56-69-year group was small, and its depth increase did not reach significance, likely because of low power. The whole spike protein was spanned by vaccine-associated CD4 TCRs, and dominant responses were seen in regions 160-218 and 743-854. After two AZD1222 doses, spike-specific TCR breadth and depth were significantly higher than at day 0 and than in MenACWY recipients. Only five to seven AZD1222 recipients were SARS-CoV-2 seropositive at baseline, limiting conclusions about previously exposed vaccinees. Participants were mostly white British, with more females than males. The authors suggested clonal diversity may have been underestimated. Because no day 14 peak-response samples were available, repertoires were characterized only after the peak T cell response.

The source is an adult in good health. Here the chain combines TRBV11-2 and TRBJ1-2; the D gene is possibly TRBD1, with 5 bases matching. The input for sequencing was peripheral blood, taken on day 0 of AZD1222 vaccination. DNA sequence: TGTGCCAGCAGCTTCTCCTCTCGTTCTCAGGGACGCGGCTACACCTTC. It translates to CASSFSSRSQGRGYTF.